This record looks at one T cell receptor beta chain sequence and its context. The data belong to a study of blood T cell repertoires in COVID-19. Background on the study: T cells, B-cell-depleted T cells, or PBMCs provided the cDNA or gDNA that served as material.

CDR3 length: 14 amino acids. With V trimmed by 6 bases and J by 3 bases, 4 bases remained unmatched. Germline V lookup: CDR1 SNHLY, CDR2 FYNNEI. In the source study's methods: Nucleated cell number was recorded as an estimate derived from reference gene primer amplification. Only in-frame clones appear in the TCRdb table, and some are missing; sequencing was by immunoSEQ multiplex PCR. That table is the source of V, J and clone size, and D and trimming were worked out from the DNA. The sample consists of about 59,000 clones, roughly 80% of them appearing once. The clonotype originates from a woman in her sixties or seventies with acute or convalescent COVID-19. This sequence joins TRBV2 and TRBJ1-2; TRBD1 aligns across 10 bases. Source material: peripheral blood. CDR3 sequence (DNA): TGTGCCAGCAGCCAGACAGGGGGCCACTATGGCTACACCTTC. Its protein product is CASSQTGGHYGYTF.